The 27 T cell receptor beta chains presented below share a single source sample, sequenced in a study of shared T cell receptors in the human thymus. Some clones are missing from TCRdb's copy, which holds only in-frame ones; the method was immunoSEQ multiplex PCR. The profile shows hundreds of thousands of clones, around nine tenths of them singletons. The data were also submitted as part of a second study, on human thymus T cells.

The sample comprised thymocytes. These receptor sequences come from a boy younger than two with a congenital heart defect.

This clone was seen once. The V call is TRBV7-8, the J call TRBJ2-2; 13 bases map to TRBD2. Trimming cost V 6 bases and J 7 bases; bases outside gene matches: 5. This CDR3 spans 15 amino acids. Germline lookup yields CDR1 SGHVS and CDR2 FQNEAQ. As DNA, the CDR3 is TGTGCCAGCAGTCCCACTAGCGGGAGGGGCGGGGAGCTGTTTTTT. It yields the protein CASSPTSGRGGELFF.

The chain couples TRBV30 to TRBJ2-2; no firm D call. The CDR3 totals 12 residues. V gave up 5 bases and J gave up 4 bases, with 8 bases separating them. Germline V gene data show CDR1 as GTSNPN and CDR2 as SVGIG (reference sequence). CDR3 region: CAWWAGTGELFF. Written as DNA, the CDR3 is TGTGCCTGGTGGGCTGGCACCGGGGAGCTGTTTTTT.

J is TRBJ2-2 and V is TRBV28; 8 positions agree with TRBD1. CDR1 and CDR2 from the germline V gene are MDHEN and SYDVKM. J was trimmed by 8 bases and V by 7 bases; bases with no gene match: 6. The CDR3 extends over 13 amino acids. This CDR3 is CASTRTGTGELFF. The CDR3 DNA reads TGTGCCAGCACCCGGACAGGGACTGGGGAGCTGTTTTTT.

The chain uses TRBV10-3 and TRBJ2-3; 7 bases fit TRBD2. Trimming at V came to 3 bases and at J to 3 bases, leaving 3 bases not matched to a gene. Germline lookup yields CDR1 ENHRY and CDR2 SYGVKD. This CDR3 has 14 amino acids. CDR3: CAISDREGTDTQYF. CDR3 coding DNA: TGTGCCATCAGTGATAGGGAGGGTACAGATACGCAGTATTTT.

V gene TRBV28 combines with J gene TRBJ2-5; 10 nucleotides align to TRBD1. Germline V gene lookup returns CDR1 MDHEN and CDR2 SYDVKM. The CDR3 totals 15 residues. J gave up 11 bases and V 4 bases, and 13 bases lay outside the gene matches. CDR3 sequence reads: CASSSLADRGMEQYF. The CDR3 DNA sequence: TGTGCCAGCAGTTCTTTAGCGGACAGGGGGATGGAGCAGTACTTC. The complete variable domain, with remaining parts taken from reference TRBV28 and TRBJ2-5, reads DVKVTQSSRYLVKRTGEKVFLECVQDMDHENMFWYRQDPGLGLRLIYFSYDVKMKEKGDIPEGYSVSREKKERFSLILESASTNQTSMYLCASSSLADRGMEQYFGPGTRLLVL.

This clone was seen a few times. This chain uses TRBV4-3 with TRBJ2-7; 10 nucleotides align to TRBD1. With 2 bases clipped from V and 5 bases from J, the junction kept 9 bases outside the gene matches. The V gene's germline CDR1 is LGHNA and CDR2 YSLEER. This CDR3 has 16 residues. The CDR3 sequence is CASSQYGQGESHEQYF. CDR3 coding DNA: TGCGCCAGCAGCCAATACGGACAGGGGGAATCCCACGAGCAGTACTTC.

The V call is TRBV5-4, the J call TRBJ2-4, with a tentative D call TRBD1 (5 bases). This CDR3 has 14 residues. Deletions cut 2 bases from V and 0 bases from J, with 6 bases between. In germline, CDR1 is SGHNT, CDR2 YYREEE (reference sequence). In DNA form, the CDR3 reads TGTGCCAGCAGCTTAGGGGTAGCCAAAAACATTCAGTACTTC. This sequence encodes CASSLGVAKNIQYF.

The gene calls are TRBV4-1 and TRBJ2-2; TRBD1 might be the D (5 bases). Per germline, CDR1 MGHRA and CDR2 YSYEKL. Between the trimmed V and J ends, which lost 3 bases and 3 bases, there was a span of 11 bases. The CDR3 length is 15 residues. The CDR3 is CASSHLKGHTGELFF. The CDR3 DNA sequence: TGCGCCAGCAGCCATTTGAAGGGGCACACCGGGGAGCTGTTTTTT.

In its sample, this clone was seen a few times. The rearrangement joins TRBV18 to TRBJ2-2, with 7 bases aligning to TRBD1. J was trimmed by 4 bases and V by 3 bases; bases with no gene match: 5. Per germline, CDR1 KGHSH and CDR2 LQKENI. CDR3 length: 15 amino acids. Here the CDR3 reads CASSPGTEGTGELFF. Written as DNA, the CDR3 is TGTGCCAGCTCACCCGGGACAGAGGGCACCGGGGAGCTGTTTTTT.

The rearrangement links TRBV6-6 to TRBJ2-7; D is undetermined. The CDR3 totals 13 residues. CDR1 and CDR2 from the germline V gene are MNHNY and SVGAGI (reference sequence). V gave up 2 bases and J gave up 0 bases, with 5 bases separating them. This CDR3 reads CASSYPGSYEQYF. The DNA of the CDR3 is TGTGCCAGCAGTTACCCGGGCTCCTACGAGCAGTACTTC.

The chain links TRBV28 to TRBJ2-7; 11 nucleotides agree with TRBD1. The CDR3 is made up of 17 amino acids. J was trimmed by 5 bases and V by 0 bases; bases with no gene match: 9. Germline lookup yields CDR1 MDHEN and CDR2 SYDVKM. The chain's CDR3 is CASSLCRDRGEGHEQYF. The CDR3 DNA reads TGTGCCAGCAGTTTATGCCGGGACAGGGGGGAAGGCCACGAGCAGTACTTC.

As regards this clone: One end of the junction fails to match germline, which may point to a read error. This chain uses TRBV18 with TRBJ2-7; D unclear. The CDR3 contains 14 residues. Looked up from germline, CDR1 is KGHSH and CDR2 is LQKENI. The CDR3 bases are TGTGCCGGCTCACCACGGGCCGCCCCCTTAGAGCAGTACTTC. Amino acids: CAGSPRAAPLEQYF.

The rearrangement joins TRBV4-3 to TRBJ2-1; TRBD2 is a possible D gene (6 bases). The CDR3 is made up of 16 amino acids. V was shortened by 2 bases and J by 5 bases, with 16 bases between the two germline ends. From germline, CDR1 is LGHNA and CDR2 YSLEER. The chain's CDR3 is CASSQIAWGGHNEQFF. The CDR3 DNA reads TGCGCCAGCAGCCAAATAGCGTGGGGAGGACACAATGAGCAGTTCTTC.

In its sample, this clone was seen a few times. This chain links TRBV5-6 with TRBJ2-5, with 7 positions matching TRBD1. The CDR3 sequence is 14 residues long. CDR1 and CDR2 from the germline V gene are SGHDT and YYEEEE. V was clipped by 4 bases and J by 0 bases; unmatched bases: 3. CDR3 sequence: CASSRDSHQETQYF. CDR3 nucleotides: TGTGCCAGCAGCCGGGACAGCCACCAAGAGACCCAGTACTTC.

The CDR3 nucleotides are TGTGCCAGCAGCCCTCCCACGAGGGCTAGCGGGAGGAGGGTCTCCTACGAGCAGTACTTC. Translation: CASSPPTRASGRRVSYEQYF. The rearrangement links TRBV7-8 to TRBJ2-7; TRBD2 matches at 11 bases. J gave up 0 bases and V 5 bases, and 18 bases lay outside the gene matches. This CDR3 spans 20 amino acids. The germline V gene has CDR1 SGHVS and CDR2 FQNEAQ.

This chain connects TRBV11-1 to TRBJ1-2, with 11 bases fitting TRBD1. Trimming removed 5 bases from V and 5 bases from J; junction bases left unmatched: 7. The CDR3 loop spans 15 amino acids. The germline CDR1 and CDR2 sequences are SGHAT and FQDESV (reference sequence). The CDR3 protein is CASSGQGAPEYGYTF. The CDR3 DNA sequence: TGTGCCAGCAGCGGACAGGGGGCGCCCGAATATGGCTACACCTTC.

The chain links TRBV4-3 to TRBJ2-7; D is possibly TRBD1 (5 bases). V lost 4 bases, J lost 4 bases, and 14 bases lay in between. Germline V CDR1 and CDR2: LGHNA, YSLEER. The CDR3 sequence is 14 residues long. CDR3 in amino acids: CASSPDKERYEQYF. CDR3 sequence (DNA): TGCGCCAGCAGCCCGGACAAGGAGAGATACGAGCAGTACTTC.

The rearrangement links TRBV11-1 to TRBJ2-5; weak D call: TRBD2 (5 bases). This CDR3 has 12 residues. The V and J ends lost 3 bases and 4 bases respectively, with 6 bases between them. Germline assignment: CDR1 SGHAT and CDR2 FQDESV (reference sequence). CDR3 sequence reads: CASSFGGETQYF. For the CDR3, the DNA is TGTGCCAGCAGCTTCGGAGGAGAGACCCAGTACTTC.

CDR3 bases: TGTGCCAGCAGCCTTCCCCCAACAGGGAACACTGAAGCTTTCTTT. Protein product: CASSLPPTGNTEAFF. V usage is TRBV5-4 and J usage is TRBJ1-1; D is perhaps TRBD1 (5 bases). The CDR3 loop spans 15 amino acids. V was trimmed by 4 bases and J by 1 base, leaving 14 bases between them. Germline values: CDR1 SGHNT, CDR2 YYREEE (reference sequence).

This sequence joins TRBV7-6 and TRBJ2-1; maybe TRBD1 (6 bases). Between the trimmed V and J ends, which lost 6 bases and 13 bases, there was a span of 13 bases. Germline lookup yields CDR1 SGHVS and CDR2 FNYEAQ. This CDR3 spans 11 amino acids. The CDR3: CASSSGQIQFF. As DNA, the CDR3 is TGTGCCAGCAGTTCTGGACAGATACAGTTCTTC.

The chain combines TRBV11-2 with TRBJ2-5, with 8 bases matching TRBD1. Germline CDR1 SGHAT, CDR2 FQNNGV. The CDR3 has 14 residues. Trimming cost V 4 bases and J 4 bases; bases outside gene matches: 5. The CDR3 DNA sequence: TGTGCCAGCAGCTCGGACAGGGAAGGAGAGACCCAGTACTTC. This encodes CASSSDREGETQYF.

The chain couples TRBV7-3 to TRBJ2-2, with 8 bases lining up with TRBD2. CDR1 is SGHTA, CDR2 FQGTGA, per germline. V shed 0 bases, J shed 7 bases, and the junction held 10 bases outside the gene matches. The CDR3 runs 17 residues. CDR3 in amino acids: CASSLTWVAGRFGELFF. The CDR3, as DNA: TGTGCCAGCAGCTTAACGTGGGTAGCGGGAAGGTTCGGGGAGCTGTTTTTT.

The V and J genes are TRBV6-5 and TRBJ1-2; no firm D call. V shed 2 bases and J shed 8 bases, with 12 bases lying between them. The length of the CDR3 is 13 residues. The germline V gene encodes CDR1 MNHEY and CDR2 SVGAGI. The CDR3 sequence is CASSYARSMGYTF. Here the CDR3 DNA reads TGTGCCAGCAGTTACGCCAGGTCTATGGGCTACACCTTC.

This chain joins TRBV6-1 and TRBJ2-5; D might be TRBD1 (5 bases). The V end was cut by 5 bases, the J end by 2 bases, with 9 bases between. There are 13 residues in the CDR3. Germline assignment: CDR1 MNHNS and CDR2 SASEGT. DNA of the CDR3: TGTGCCAGCAGTAGACAGATACAAGAGACCCAGTACTTC. Amino acids: CASSRQIQETQYF.

The gene calls are TRBV4-2 and TRBJ2-2; 8 bases match TRBD2. V was clipped by 8 bases and J by 3 bases; unmatched bases: 11. This CDR3 is 16 amino acids long. Germline CDR1 LGHNA, CDR2 YNFKEQ. CDR3 in DNA: TGTGCCAGCTCCCCTCCGGGAGGGTACTACACCGGGGAGCTGTTTTTT. Its protein is CASSPPGGYYTGELFF.

The V gene is TRBV4-1, the J gene TRBJ1-2; D call uncertain. The germline CDR1 and CDR2 sequences are MGHRA and YSYEKL. Trimming left V 2 bases short and J 2 bases short, with 9 bases between. The CDR3 contains 14 residues. The CDR3 spells CASSQFQANYGYTF. The CDR3 coding sequence is TGCGCCAGCAGCCAATTCCAGGCAAACTATGGCTACACCTTC.

This clone turned up a few times. The V gene is TRBV7-2, the J gene TRBJ2-1; TRBD2 aligns across 13 bases. Losses at the gene ends were 2 bases for V and 1 base for J; bases not matched to a gene: 5. The CDR3 has 18 residues. Germline V gene sequence: CDR1 SGHTA, CDR2 FQGNSA. The chain's CDR3 is CASSLREGLAGSYNEQFF. The CDR3 DNA follows: TGTGCCAGCAGCTTAAGGGAGGGACTAGCGGGATCCTACAATGAGCAGTTCTTC.